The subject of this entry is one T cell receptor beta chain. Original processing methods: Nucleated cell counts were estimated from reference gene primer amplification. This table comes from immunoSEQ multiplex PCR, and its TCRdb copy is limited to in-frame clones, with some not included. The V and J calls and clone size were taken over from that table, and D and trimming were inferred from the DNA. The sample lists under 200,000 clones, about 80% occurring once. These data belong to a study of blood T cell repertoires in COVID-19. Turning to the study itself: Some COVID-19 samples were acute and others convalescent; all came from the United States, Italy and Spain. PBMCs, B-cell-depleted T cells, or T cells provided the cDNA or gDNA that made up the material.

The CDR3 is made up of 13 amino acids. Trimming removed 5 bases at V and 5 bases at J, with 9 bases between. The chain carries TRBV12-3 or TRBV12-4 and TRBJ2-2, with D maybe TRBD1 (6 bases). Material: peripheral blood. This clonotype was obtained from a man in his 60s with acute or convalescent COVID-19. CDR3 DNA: TGTGCCAGCAGTATCGGGACAACCGGGGAGCTGTTTTTT. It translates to CASSIGTTGELFF.